Following are 18 T cell receptor beta chains from one sample sequenced in a study of spatial heterogeneity in lung cancer (dated by TCRdb to between 2018 and 2021). What the study reported, not specific to this receptor: The tumor nonsynonymous mutation count correlated with the number of expanded intratumoral alpha and beta TCRs.

Libraries were prepared through 5' RACE. The sample was run on a NextSeq 500. TCRdb applied fastp at Q25 and MiXCR to the public reads, then kept only in-frame beta chains. For every CDR3 protein sequence, its rows merge into one entry that carries the most common genes and DNA. Counted in this sample were 5,000 or so distinct CDR3 sequences; 9% to 15% of them appeared once. The top ten hold roughly 50% of the sample. Interpreted using the paper, the time point label stands for: sample taken at primary tumor resection. For these receptors, no antigen is known. The input for sequencing was lung tumor tissue, taken at surgery. The receptors shown here come from a male donor with early-stage non-small cell lung cancer.

By proportion, this clonotype is medium-sized. The chain has TRBV7-8 and TRBJ2-7; D is perhaps TRBD1 (5 bases). This CDR3 comprises 13 residues. Trimming left V 4 bases short and J 5 bases short, with 12 bases between. Per germline, CDR1 SGHVS and CDR2 FQNEAQ. The DNA of the CDR3 is TGTGCCAGCAGCTACTCTCAGGGCAACGAGCAGTACGTC. This encodes CASSYSQGNEQYV.

The rearrangement uses TRBV19 and TRBJ2-1; D may be TRBD2 (6 bases). V lost 7 bases and J lost 7, with 20 bases in between. The CDR3 runs 15 residues. Germline V gives CDR1 LNHDA, CDR2 SQIVND (reference sequence). The CDR3 bases are TGTGCCAGTACCCCCCGGGGGATGAGGAGGAATGAGCAGTTCTTC. Translation gives CASTPRGMRRNEQFF.

This clonotype has a handful of counts. The rearrangement joins TRBV6-1 to TRBJ1-5; D ambiguous. This CDR3 has 13 amino acids. V lost 3 bases and J 3 bases, leaving 6 bases between the germline ends. In germline, CDR1 is MNHNS, CDR2 SASEGT. The CDR3 DNA reads TGTGCCAGCAGTGAGGGCCCCAATCAGCCCCAGCATTTT. Translating it yields CASSEGPNQPQHF.

This clonotype rates as medium-sized (0.01 to 0.1%). This chain joins TRBV7-2 and TRBJ2-2; 8 bases are shared with TRBD2. V gave up 1 base and J gave up 5 bases; unmatched junction bases: 3. The CDR3 spans 15 residues. In germline, CDR1 is SGHTA, CDR2 FQGNSA. CDR3 in amino acids: CASSLVIAGTGELFF. Written as DNA, the CDR3 is TGTGCCAGCAGCTTAGTAATAGCGGGGACCGGGGAGCTGTTTTTT.

This chain links TRBV10-3 with TRBJ2-3, with D possibly matching TRBD2 (5 bases). V dropped 4 bases and J dropped 6 bases, with 17 bases sitting between them. The CDR3 has 15 amino acids. In germline, CDR1 is ENHRY, CDR2 SYGVKD. CDR3 coding DNA: TGTGCCATCAGTGCCGTCCACCGGCGGGTCGATACGCAGTATTTT. Encoded protein: CAISAVHRRVDTQYF.

By frequency in the sample, this clonotype is medium-sized. The CDR3 spells CASSSETGMNTEAFF. CDR3 coding DNA: TGTGCCAGCAGCTCCGAGACAGGGATGAACACTGAAGCTTTCTTT. The rearrangement links TRBV11-3 to TRBJ1-1; 7 bases fit TRBD1. Germline V gene sequence: CDR1 SGHNT, CDR2 YENEEA. J gave up 0 bases and V 4 bases, and 5 bases lay outside the gene matches. CDR3 length equals 15 residues.

By share of the sample, this clonotype is medium-sized. CDR3 region: CARREDQGPYEQYV. CDR3 bases: TGTGCCCGCCGGGAGGACCAGGGACCTTACGAGCAGTACGTC. The chain is built from TRBV6-2 or TRBV6-3 and TRBJ2-7, with 7 bases that match TRBD2. V shed 11 bases, J shed 4 bases, and the junction held 14 bases outside the gene matches. CDR3 length equals 14 residues. Germline loops: CDR1 MNHEY, CDR2 SVGEGT.

This clonotype was picked up many times. The chain joins TRBV10-3 to TRBJ1-3; a weak D match, TRBD1 (6 bases). V lost 10 bases and J lost 7, with 17 bases in between. The CDR3 is 13 residues long. Looked up from germline, CDR1 is ENHRY and CDR2 is SYGVKD. CDR3 bases: TGTGCCACCCGGGACACCCGATTGAACACCATATATTTT. It codes for CATRDTRLNTIYF.

This clonotype is medium-sized (0.01 to 0.1%). V and J are TRBV6-5 and TRBJ1-6; D not resolved. CDR3 length: 13 residues. The germline gives CDR1 MNHEY, CDR2 SVGAGI. The V gene lost 9 bases and the J gene lost 10 bases, with 16 bases spanning the gap. CDR3 coding DNA: TGTGCCAGTAGGGTAGTCTATGGGTCACCCCTCCACTTT. Protein: CASRVVYGSPLHF.

This clonotype is termed medium-sized. The rearrangement joins TRBV7-2 to TRBJ1-4; no clear D. This CDR3 is 12 amino acids long. Between the trimmed V and J ends, which lost 4 bases and 8 bases, there was a span of 8 bases. In germline, CDR1 is SGHTA, CDR2 FQGNSA. This CDR3 reads CASSWAEEKLFF. The CDR3 DNA is TGTGCCAGCAGCTGGGCCGAGGAAAAACTGTTTTTT.

This chain connects TRBV20-1 to TRBJ2-1, with D possibly TRBD2 on 6 matching bases. CDR1 and CDR2 from the germline V gene are DFQATT and SNEGSKA (reference sequence). The V end was cut by 5 bases, the J end by 7 bases, with 21 bases between. CDR3 length equals 15 residues. For the CDR3, the DNA is TGCAGTGCTCGCCGCGGCGGGACGAAGGGGAATGAGCAGTTCTTC. Encoded protein: CSARRGGTKGNEQFF.

The V gene is TRBV7-9, the J gene TRBJ1-6; 8 nucleotides match TRBD1. Losses at the gene ends were 5 bases for V and 6 bases for J; bases not matched to a gene: 3. This CDR3 has 14 amino acids. Germline loops: CDR1 SEHNR, CDR2 FQNEAQ (reference sequence). DNA for the CDR3: TGTGCCAGCAGCGAAGGACAGGGTAATTCACCCCTCCACTTT. Its translation is CASSEGQGNSPLHF. Variable domain in full (rest from reference TRBV7-9 and TRBJ1-6): DTGVSQNPRHKITKRGQNVTFRCDPISEHNRLYWYRQTLGQGPEFLTYFQNEAQLEKSRLLSDRFSAERPKGSFSTLEIQRTEQGDSAMYLCASSEGQGNSPLHFGNGTRLTVT.

The J gene is TRBJ2-1, the V gene TRBV24-1; D gene unclear. Trimming shortened V by 3 bases and J by 5 bases, and 10 bases separated the two germline ends. Germline assignment: CDR1 KGHDR and CDR2 SFDVKD. The CDR3 extends over 14 amino acids. The CDR3 DNA sequence: TGTGCCACCAGTGATCCCAGCGCGAACAATGAGCAGTTCTTC. This encodes CATSDPSANNEQFF.

This clonotype was recorded at least ten times. The V call is TRBV20-1, the J call TRBJ2-1; D gene uncertain. Looked up from germline, CDR1 is DFQATT and CDR2 is SNEGSKA (reference sequence). V dropped 1 base and J dropped 4 bases, with 23 bases sitting between them. The CDR3 is 18 residues long. This CDR3 reads CSARVIDPQTRIYNEQFF. In nucleotides, the CDR3 is TGCAGTGCTAGAGTTATAGACCCTCAGACGAGGATTTACAATGAGCAGTTCTTC.

V is TRBV12-3 or TRBV12-4 and J is TRBJ2-3; 7 bases line up with TRBD1. Trimming cost V 3 bases and J 8 bases; bases outside gene matches: 14. The CDR3 is 16 amino acids. This chain's CDR3 is CASSFRTGPMWGTQYF. CDR3 nucleotide sequence: TGTGCCAGCAGTTTCCGGACAGGCCCCATGTGGGGTACGCAGTATTTT.

This clonotype was observed a few times. J is TRBJ2-1 and V is TRBV20-1; TRBD2 agrees at 11 bases. Germline CDR1 is DFQATT and CDR2 is SNEGSKA (reference sequence). V trimming: 8 bases; J trimming: 6 bases; junction bases outside the gene matches: 9. The CDR3 consists of 14 residues. CDR3 amino acids: CSLAGTSGFNEQFF. The DNA of the CDR3 is TGCAGTCTTGCAGGGACTAGCGGTTTCAATGAGCAGTTCTTC.

The rearrangement uses TRBV20-1 and TRBJ2-1; D perhaps matches TRBD1 (6 bases). V was pared by 4 bases and J by 8 bases, with 15 bases between. The CDR3 is 13 amino acids. Germline CDR1 and CDR2: DFQATT and SNEGSKA (reference sequence). The CDR3 loop reads CSATGHQWDEQFF. For the CDR3, the DNA is TGCAGTGCTACGGGACACCAATGGGATGAGCAGTTCTTC.

This clonotype was observed a handful of times. The chain links TRBV9 to TRBJ1-2; no clear D gene. Deletions cut 0 bases from V and 0 bases from J, with 9 bases between. The CDR3 spans 15 residues. Germline loops: CDR1 SGDLS, CDR2 YYNGEE. The CDR3 DNA sequence: TGTGCCAGCAGCGTAGGCTCGTGGTCTAACTATGGCTACACCTTC. It is translated as CASSVGSWSNYGYTF.